Shown below are 32 T cell receptor beta chains from a single sample sequenced in a study of blood T cell repertoires in COVID-19. Clones were sequenced by immunoSEQ multiplex PCR, and TCRdb holds only the in-frame ones, with some missing. Seen here are approximately 390,000 clones, approximately 88% observed once, and the top ten hold around 1.9%. Sequenced material: PBMCs or T cells enriched from blood (not recorded which). The receptors were sampled from a woman in her forties with acute COVID-19.

J is TRBJ2-3 and V is TRBV24-1; 7 nucleotides match TRBD2. This CDR3 spans 16 amino acids. The V gene end was trimmed by 1 base and the J gene end by 2 bases; junction bases not matched to a gene: 5. Germline V CDR1 and CDR2: KGHDR, SFDVKD. In DNA form, the CDR3 reads TGTGCCACCAGTGATTTAGCGGGATACGACACAGATACGCAGTATTTT. This encodes CATSDLAGYDTDTQYF.

The rearrangement joins TRBV20-1 to TRBJ1-1; no definite D call. V was clipped by 3 bases and J by 0 bases, with 11 bases between them. The germline V gene has CDR1 DFQATT and CDR2 SNEGSKA (reference sequence). The CDR3 is 14 residues long. CDR3 amino acids: CSASTPGLNTEAFF. CDR3 coding DNA: TGCAGTGCTAGTACCCCAGGATTGAACACTGAAGCTTTCTTT.

The V call is TRBV9, the J call TRBJ2-1, with D possibly matching TRBD2 (6 bases). The V end lost 0 bases, the J end lost 0 bases, and 10 bases lay between the germline ends. CDR1 and CDR2 from the germline V gene are SGDLS and YYNGEE. The CDR3 totals 16 residues. The CDR3 sequence is CASSVDWGDSYNEQFF. CDR3 DNA sequence: TGTGCCAGCAGCGTAGACTGGGGGGACTCCTACAATGAGCAGTTCTTC. The whole variable domain, filled in from reference TRBV9 and TRBJ2-1, reads DSGVTQTPKHLITATGQRVTLRCSPRSGDLSVYWYQQSLDQGLQFLIQYYNGEERAKGNILERFSAQQFPDLHSELNLSSLELGDSALYFCASSVDWGDSYNEQFFGPGTRLTVL.

The genes are TRBV30 and TRBJ1-1, with D hard to call. The CDR3 is 13 amino acids. CDR1 is GTSNPN and CDR2 is SVGIG in the germline V gene (reference sequence). Trimming cost V 5 bases and J 0 bases, with 10 bases left between them. CDR3 sequence reads: CAWSDDMNTEAFF. For the CDR3, the DNA is TGTGCCTGGTCCGATGACATGAACACTGAAGCTTTCTTT.

The V call is TRBV7-8, the J call TRBJ2-5; 10 positions agree with TRBD1. Germline assignment: CDR1 SGHVS and CDR2 FQNEAQ. Unmatched junction bases numbered 6, after V lost 4 bases and J lost 4 bases. The length of the CDR3 is 15 residues. CDR3 nucleotides: TGTGCCAGCAGCTCGACCAGGGACAGGGGAGAGACCCAGTACTTC. As protein: CASSSTRDRGETQYF.

The rearrangement uses TRBV19 and TRBJ1-3, with a possible D match to TRBD1 (6 bases). Germline CDR1 reads LNHDA; CDR2 reads SQIVND (reference sequence). This CDR3 contains 16 residues. The V end was cut by 6 bases, the J end by 4 bases, with 19 bases between. The CDR3 sequence is CASRMHSATGGNTIYF. Written as DNA, the CDR3 is TGTGCCAGTAGAATGCACTCGGCCACAGGGGGAAACACCATATATTTT.

The rearrangement joins TRBV9 to TRBJ1-3; D is possibly TRBD1 (5 bases). The V end lost 4 bases, the J end lost 2 bases, and 13 bases lay between the germline ends. The CDR3 length is 15 residues. CDR1 is SGDLS and CDR2 is YYNGEE in the germline V gene. This CDR3 is CASSLSRGAGNTIYF. The CDR3 region has the DNA TGTGCCAGCAGCTTGTCTCGGGGGGCTGGAAACACCATATATTTT.

The genes are TRBV5-8 and TRBJ1-1; a weak D match, TRBD1 (5 bases). Trimming left V 3 bases short and J 6 bases short, with 9 bases between. This CDR3 spans 12 amino acids. Germline V gives CDR1 SGHTS, CDR2 YDEGEE. The CDR3: CASSSRVAEAFF. The CDR3 nucleotides are TGTGCCAGCAGCTCCAGGGTGGCTGAAGCTTTCTTT.

V and J are TRBV18 and TRBJ2-5; 9 bases match TRBD1. This CDR3 region has 17 residues. Germline trimming cut 6 bases from V and 0 bases from J; bases unmatched to any gene: 11. CDR1 and CDR2 (germline): KGHSH, LQKENI. The CDR3 sequence is CASSLATGGTNQETQYF. The CDR3 coding sequence is TGTGCCAGCTCGCTAGCTACAGGGGGCACAAACCAAGAGACCCAGTACTTC.

The chain recombines TRBV5-6 with TRBJ1-3; D remains unclear. The germline gives CDR1 SGHDT, CDR2 YYEEEE. This CDR3 comprises 14 residues. Trimming shortened V by 4 bases and J by 3 bases, and 11 bases separated the two germline ends. The CDR3 loop reads CASSQRSSGNTIYF. As DNA, the CDR3 is TGTGCCAGCAGCCAACGGAGCAGTGGAAACACCATATATTTT.

V gene TRBV11-3 combines with J gene TRBJ2-1, with 7 bases fitting TRBD1. Germline CDR1 SGHNT, CDR2 YENEEA. The CDR3 loop spans 13 amino acids. The J segment lost 7 bases and the V segment lost 5 bases, leaving 5 bases of the junction unmatched. Written as DNA, the CDR3 is TGTGCCAGCAGCCCTAGACAGGGTAATGAGCAGTTCTTC. Protein product: CASSPRQGNEQFF.

The chain has TRBV2 and TRBJ1-5, with 9 bases matching TRBD1. CDR1 SNHLY and CDR2 FYNNEI come from the germline V gene. The CDR3 is 15 amino acids. V was pared by 5 bases and J by 6 bases, with 8 bases of the junction left unmatched. The DNA for the CDR3 is TGTGCCAGCAGTAAGGACAGGGGAGGAGGTCAGCCCCAGCATTTT. Translation gives CASSKDRGGGQPQHF.

This clone has only one observation. The chain combines TRBV6-2 or TRBV6-3 with TRBJ1-2; D uncertain. Germline CDR1 and CDR2: MNHEY and SVGEGT. CDR3 length equals 15 residues. Trimming cost V 6 bases and J 0 bases, with 14 bases left between them. Here the CDR3 DNA reads TGTGCCAGCAGCTCCGCGAGAGGAGCTAACTATGGCTACACCTTC. This translates into CASSSARGANYGYTF.

This chain connects TRBV12-3 or TRBV12-4 to TRBJ2-5; TRBD1 might be the D (6 bases). This CDR3 has 13 residues. Trimming removed 3 bases at V and 4 bases at J, with 9 bases between. The CDR3 region has the DNA TGTGCCAGCAGTTTTCTACAGGGAGAGACCCAGTACTTC. Its protein product is CASSFLQGETQYF.

The chain joins TRBV3-1 (or the pseudogene TRBV3-2) to TRBJ2-5, with 8 bases fitting TRBD1. Per the germline V gene, CDR1 is LGHDT and CDR2 is YNNKEL (reference sequence). The CDR3 totals 14 residues. The junction had 4 bases not matched to a gene; V was cut back by 5 bases and J by 2 bases. The CDR3 region is CASSFRDRQETQYF. CDR3 coding DNA: TGTGCCAGCAGCTTCCGGGACAGGCAAGAGACCCAGTACTTC.

This chain links TRBV6-5 with TRBJ2-7; a possible D gene is TRBD1 (6 bases). The CDR3 is 13 amino acids. Per the germline V gene, CDR1 is MNHEY and CDR2 is SVGAGI. V was trimmed by 6 bases and J by 6 bases, leaving 15 bases between them. The chain's CDR3 is CASSEKGQTEQYF. CDR3 DNA sequence: TGTGCCAGCAGCGAGAAAGGACAGACCGAGCAGTACTTC.

The chain uses TRBV11-2 and TRBJ2-2; no reliable D call. Germline V gene sequence: CDR1 SGHAT, CDR2 FQNNGV. V gave up 7 bases and J gave up 3 bases, with 6 bases separating them. The CDR3 length is 12 residues. The DNA for the CDR3 is TGTGCCAGCATGGCCCACACCGGGGAGCTGTTTTTT. This sequence encodes CASMAHTGELFF.

This clone is a singleton in its sample. The chain combines TRBV5-1 with TRBJ2-1, with TRBD2 identical over 12 bases. The CDR3 is 15 amino acids. Germline V CDR1 and CDR2: SGHRS, YFSETQ. V lost 0 bases and J lost 8; bases outside the gene matches: 3. The CDR3 loop is CASSLGLAGDHEQFF. CDR3 nucleotides: TGCGCCAGCAGCTTGGGACTAGCGGGGGATCATGAGCAGTTCTTC.

The chain recombines TRBV27 with TRBJ2-3, with 9 bases matching TRBD1. After removal of 4 bases from V and 7 bases from J, the junction contained 6 bases not matched to a gene. This CDR3 is 14 amino acids long. Germline CDR1 reads MNHEY; CDR2 reads SMNVEV (reference sequence). CDR3 residues: CASSSTGGGHTQYF. The CDR3 DNA reads as TGTGCCAGCAGTTCTACAGGGGGCGGACATACGCAGTATTTT.

The rearrangement joins TRBV5-1 to TRBJ2-5, with 9 bases that match TRBD1. There are 18 residues in the CDR3. Trimming cost V 4 bases and J 5 bases; bases outside gene matches: 18. Per the germline V gene, CDR1 is SGHRS and CDR2 is YFSETQ. The CDR3 protein is CASSPEAVLQGAGETQYF. In nucleotides, the CDR3 is TGCGCCAGCAGCCCGGAGGCGGTCCTACAGGGGGCAGGGGAGACCCAGTACTTC.

A note on this clone: Other DNA sequences in this sample translate to the same CDR3. The chain joins TRBV3-1 (or the pseudogene TRBV3-2) to TRBJ2-7, with 9 bases fitting TRBD2. The CDR3 consists of 14 residues. The V gene end was trimmed by 2 bases and the J gene end by 1 base; junction bases not matched to a gene: 0. In germline, CDR1 is LGHDT, CDR2 YNNKEL (reference sequence). The CDR3 here is CASSQSGGSYEQYF. CDR3 in DNA: TGTGCCAGCAGCCAAAGCGGGGGGTCCTACGAGCAGTACTTC.

The chain links TRBV9 to TRBJ2-7; 11 bases map to TRBD1. V lost 3 bases and J lost 3; bases outside the gene matches: 8. The germline CDR1 and CDR2 sequences are SGDLS and YYNGEE. This CDR3 region has 16 residues. The CDR3 DNA reads TGTGCCAGCAGCGACCGGGACAGGGGGAATGACTACGAGCAGTACTTC. This gives the protein CASSDRDRGNDYEQYF.

CDR3 residues: CASTRSRTGEGQPQHF. CDR3 DNA sequence: TGTGCCAGCACCCGAAGTCGGACAGGGGAGGGTCAGCCCCAGCATTTT. V gene TRBV2 combines with J gene TRBJ1-5; 9 positions agree with TRBD1. There are 16 residues in the CDR3. The V and J ends lost 7 bases and 6 bases, in that order; junction bases with no gene match: 13. CDR1 is SNHLY, CDR2 FYNNEI, per germline. The complete variable domain, with remaining parts taken from reference TRBV2 and TRBJ1-5, reads EPEVTQTPSHQVTQMGQEVILRCVPISNHLYFYWYRQILGQKVEFLVSFYNNEISEKSEIFDDQFSVERPDGSNFTLKIRSTKLEDSAMYFCASTRSRTGEGQPQHFGDGTRLSIL.

The V gene is TRBV5-6, the J gene TRBJ1-2; D is perhaps TRBD1 (6 bases). This CDR3 has 14 residues. V was trimmed by 0 bases and J by 4 bases, leaving 10 bases between them. CDR1 and CDR2 from the germline V gene are SGHDT and YYEEEE. Here the CDR3 reads CASSLGTASYGYTF. The CDR3 coding sequence is TGTGCCAGCAGCTTGGGGACAGCTTCCTATGGCTACACCTTC.

The gene calls are TRBV7-9 and TRBJ1-2; 9 nucleotides line up with TRBD1. This CDR3 has 16 amino acids. From germline, CDR1 is SEHNR and CDR2 FQNEAQ (reference sequence). The J segment lost 3 bases and the V segment lost 5 bases, leaving 10 bases of the junction unmatched. CDR3 loop: CASSTSGQGMYYGYTF. The CDR3 bases are TGTGCCAGCAGCACATCGGGACAGGGAATGTACTATGGCTACACCTTC.

This clone was recorded only once. In nucleotides, the CDR3 is TGTGCCAGCAGCTTGTTAGCGGGGGTGGCGAACACCGGGGAGCTGTTTTTT. Translation: CASSLLAGVANTGELFF. This chain joins TRBV5-4 and TRBJ2-2; the match to TRBD2 covers 9 bases. The CDR3 extends over 17 amino acids. The V and J ends lost 1 base and 0 bases, in that order; junction bases with no gene match: 4. The germline V gene encodes CDR1 SGHNT and CDR2 YYREEE (reference sequence).

About this clone itself: The sample has other DNA sequences that encode this CDR3 too. V and J are TRBV3-1 (or the pseudogene TRBV3-2) and TRBJ2-3; D remains unclear. Germline lookup yields CDR1 LGHDT and CDR2 YNNKEL (reference sequence). V lost 4 bases and J 6 bases, leaving 5 bases between the germline ends. The CDR3 sequence is 11 residues long. The CDR3 loop reads CASSLLDTQYF. CDR3 in DNA: TGTGCCAGCAGCCTACTTGATACGCAGTATTTT.

A single count supports this clone. The chain uses TRBV7-9 and TRBJ2-4; 7 nucleotides agree with TRBD1. Per the germline V gene, CDR1 is SEHNR and CDR2 is FQNEAQ (reference sequence). The junction had 15 bases not matched to a gene; V was cut back by 3 bases and J by 4 bases. There are 18 residues in the CDR3. For the CDR3, the DNA is TGTGCCAGCAGCTTCATGAGACAGGGAGAAACTCGGAAAAACATTCAGTACTTC. Amino acids: CASSFMRQGETRKNIQYF.

This chain uses TRBV18 with TRBJ1-1, with TRBD1 as a possible D gene (5 bases). The CDR3 is 13 amino acids. Trimming shortened V by 6 bases and J by 3 bases, and 11 bases separated the two germline ends. Germline CDR1 is KGHSH and CDR2 is LQKENI. Written as DNA, the CDR3 is TGTGCCAGCTCCACCGGAGGGGACACTGAAGCTTTCTTT. Protein: CASSTGGDTEAFF.

The rearrangement joins TRBV6-1 to TRBJ1-5; no clear D. Per the germline V gene, CDR1 is MNHNS and CDR2 is SASEGT. This CDR3 has 12 residues. V shed 3 bases and J shed 9 bases, with 9 bases lying between them. The CDR3 nucleotides are TGTGCCAGCAGTGAGCGGGGTGGGCCCCAGCATTTT. This encodes CASSERGGPQHF.

This chain uses TRBV5-8 with TRBJ1-6, with 7 nucleotides matching TRBD1. Per the germline V gene, CDR1 is SGHTS and CDR2 is YDEGEE. V trimming: 4 bases; J trimming: 7 bases; junction bases outside the gene matches: 8. The CDR3 has 15 amino acids. The CDR3 sequence is CASSLITGANSPLHF. The CDR3 DNA is TGTGCCAGCAGCCTCATTACAGGGGCCAATTCACCCCTCCACTTT.

The chain joins TRBV15 to TRBJ1-1; 7 bases fit TRBD1. The J segment lost 0 bases and the V segment lost 0 bases, leaving 4 bases of the junction unmatched. The CDR3 sequence is 16 residues long. The germline V gene encodes CDR1 LNHNV and CDR2 YYDKDF (reference sequence). The CDR3 reads CATSRDTRGMNTEAFF. The CDR3, as DNA: TGTGCCACCAGCAGAGACACCAGGGGGATGAACACTGAAGCTTTCTTT.